This T cell receptor (beta chain) was sequenced during a study of T-cell reconstitution after alpha-beta-depleted transplantation in children. A remark on this clonotype: One end of the junction is discordant with germline, which a read error may explain.

Unique molecular identifiers were used in preparing the TCRbeta library. In TCRdb, the PCR reads were re-called with MiXCR into one record per CDR3 protein. Of 300,000 to 400,000 distinct CDR3 sequences listed, 20% to 30% are singletons. The source is a male patient younger than 18 who had a stem cell transplant for acute lymphoblastic leukemia, so the T cells may come from the graft donor. The material sequenced was PBMCs, mostly from graft donor cells, taken 180 days after TCRalphabeta/CD19-depleted stem cell transplant.

The CDR3 region has the DNA TGTGCCAGCAGTTTAGGAGTGTCCTTAGGGCCTTTT. Amino acid sequence: CASSLGVSLGPF. This chain links TRBV7-9 with TRBJ1-1, with D unresolved. Germline V CDR1 and CDR2: SEHNR, FQNEAQ (reference sequence). This CDR3 region has 12 residues.